The clone carrying this TCR beta chain was observed many times. This sample is drawn from a study of molecular identifiers for immune sequencing clone quantification. CDR1 and CDR2 (germline): SEHNR, FQNEAQ (reference sequence). The CDR3 covers 14 residues. V lost 9 bases and J 5 bases, leaving 16 bases between the germline ends. Each CDR3 protein gets one entry after TCRdb re-called the PCR reads with MiXCR. The table lists 85,000 to 100,000 distinct CDR3 sequences, 21% of them singletons. Sequenced input: naive CD8+ T cells from blood, with Jurkat cell RNA spiked in. Indicated subset: FACS-sorted CD8+CD4-CCR7+CD45RA+ naive T cells. The receptor was derived from a human donor in good health. Some libraries in this study had Jurkat cell RNA spiked in. The chain is built from TRBV7-9 and TRBJ2-2; D might be TRBD1 (6 bases). CDR3 in DNA: TGTGCCAGAACAGGGCCCCCTCCGACCGGGGAGCTGTTTTTT. Translation gives CARTGPPPTGELFF. Looking up the rest from reference TRBV7-9 and TRBJ2-2 gives the full variable domain: DTGVSQNPRHKITKRGQNVTFRCDPISEHNRLYWYRQTLGQGPEFLTYFQNEAQLEKSRLLSDRFSAERPKGSFSTLEIQRTEQGDSAMYLCARTGPPPTGELFFGEGSRLTVL.